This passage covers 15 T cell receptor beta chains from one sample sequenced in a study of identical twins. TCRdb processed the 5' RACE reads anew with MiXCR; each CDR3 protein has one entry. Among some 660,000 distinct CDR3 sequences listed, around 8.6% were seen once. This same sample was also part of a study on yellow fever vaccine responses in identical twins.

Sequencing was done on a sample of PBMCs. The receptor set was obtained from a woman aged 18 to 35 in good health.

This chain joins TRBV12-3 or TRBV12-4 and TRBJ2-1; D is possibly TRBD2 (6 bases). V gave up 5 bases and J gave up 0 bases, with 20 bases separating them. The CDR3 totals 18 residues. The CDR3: CASSLIGTFESSYNEQFF. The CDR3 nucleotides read TGTGCCAGCAGTCTAATCGGGACTTTCGAAAGCTCCTACAATGAGCAGTTCTTC.

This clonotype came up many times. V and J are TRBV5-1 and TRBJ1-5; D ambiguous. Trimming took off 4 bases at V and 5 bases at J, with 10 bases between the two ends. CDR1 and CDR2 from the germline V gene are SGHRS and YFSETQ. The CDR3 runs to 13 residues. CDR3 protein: CASSQTGDQPQHF. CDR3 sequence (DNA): TGCGCCAGCAGCCAGACCGGGGATCAGCCCCAGCATTTT.

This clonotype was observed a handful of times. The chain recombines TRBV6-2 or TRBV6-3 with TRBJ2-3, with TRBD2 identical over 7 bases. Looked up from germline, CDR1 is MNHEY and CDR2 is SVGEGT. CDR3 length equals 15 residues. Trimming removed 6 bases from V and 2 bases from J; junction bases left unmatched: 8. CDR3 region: CASRSGTMDTDTQYF. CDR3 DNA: TGTGCCAGCAGATCCGGGACTATGGACACAGATACGCAGTATTTT.

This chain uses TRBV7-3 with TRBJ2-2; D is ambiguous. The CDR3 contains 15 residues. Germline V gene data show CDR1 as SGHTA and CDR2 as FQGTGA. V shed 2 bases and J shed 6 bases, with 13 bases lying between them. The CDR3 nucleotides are TGTGCCAGCAGCTTACATGAAGGGTTAGCCGGGGAGCTGTTTTTT. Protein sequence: CASSLHEGLAGELFF.

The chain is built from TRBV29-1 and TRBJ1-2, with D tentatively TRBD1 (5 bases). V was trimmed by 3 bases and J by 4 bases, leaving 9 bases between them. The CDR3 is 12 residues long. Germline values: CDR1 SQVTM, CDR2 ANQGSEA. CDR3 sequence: CSVDPGTYGYTF. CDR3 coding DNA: TGCAGCGTTGACCCAGGGACCTATGGCTACACCTTC.

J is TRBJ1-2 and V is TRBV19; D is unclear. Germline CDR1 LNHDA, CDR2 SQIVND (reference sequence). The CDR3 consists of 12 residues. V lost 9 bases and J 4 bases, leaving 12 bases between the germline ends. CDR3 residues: CASLEDFYGYTF. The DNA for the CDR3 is TGTGCCAGCCTTGAAGATTTCTATGGCTACACCTTC.

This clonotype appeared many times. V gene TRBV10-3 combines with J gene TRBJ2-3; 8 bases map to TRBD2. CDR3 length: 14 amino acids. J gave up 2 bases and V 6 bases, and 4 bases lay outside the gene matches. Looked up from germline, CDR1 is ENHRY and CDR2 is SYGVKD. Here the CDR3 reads CAISAGRDTDTQYF. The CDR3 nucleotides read TGTGCCATCAGCGCCGGGAGGGACACAGATACGCAGTATTTT.

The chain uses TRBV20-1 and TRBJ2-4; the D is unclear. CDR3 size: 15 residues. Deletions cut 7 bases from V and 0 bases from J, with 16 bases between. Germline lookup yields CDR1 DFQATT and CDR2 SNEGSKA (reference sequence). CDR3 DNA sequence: TGCAGTGTCCGCCGACCCCAACTAGCCAAAAACATTCAGTACTTC. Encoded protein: CSVRRPQLAKNIQYF.

The CDR3, as DNA: TGTGCTATCCAGAACCGACAGGGTGACACCGGGGAGCTGTTTTTT. This encodes CAIQNRQGDTGELFF. The chain has TRBV2 and TRBJ2-2; 7 bases line up with TRBD1. The CDR3 contains 15 residues. Germline V gene sequence: CDR1 SNHLY, CDR2 FYNNEI.

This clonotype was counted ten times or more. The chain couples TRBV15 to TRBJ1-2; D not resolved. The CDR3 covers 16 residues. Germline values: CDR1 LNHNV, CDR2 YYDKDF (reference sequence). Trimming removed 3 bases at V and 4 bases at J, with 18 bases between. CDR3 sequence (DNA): TGTGCCACCAGCAGGGACCTCCAAGAATCTGGCTATGGCTACACCTTC. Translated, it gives CATSRDLQESGYGYTF.

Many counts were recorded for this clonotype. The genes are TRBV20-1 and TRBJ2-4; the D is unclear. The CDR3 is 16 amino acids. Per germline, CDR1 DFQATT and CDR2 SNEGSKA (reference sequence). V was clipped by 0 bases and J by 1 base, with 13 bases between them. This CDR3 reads CSARDRAELAKNIQYF. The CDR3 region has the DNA TGCAGTGCTAGAGATCGGGCGGAGTTGGCCAAAAACATTCAGTACTTC.

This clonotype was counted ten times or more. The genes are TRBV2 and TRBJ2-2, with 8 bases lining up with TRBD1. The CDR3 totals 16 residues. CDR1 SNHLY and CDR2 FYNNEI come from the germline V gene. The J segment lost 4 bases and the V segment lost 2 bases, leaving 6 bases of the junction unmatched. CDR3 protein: CASSEPRTGGTGELFF. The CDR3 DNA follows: TGTGCCAGCAGTGAACCTCGAACAGGGGGCACCGGGGAGCTGTTTTTT.

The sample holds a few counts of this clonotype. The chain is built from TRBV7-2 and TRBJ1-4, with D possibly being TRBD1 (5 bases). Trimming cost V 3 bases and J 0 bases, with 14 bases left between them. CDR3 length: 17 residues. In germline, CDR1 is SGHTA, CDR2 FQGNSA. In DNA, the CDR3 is TGTGCCAGCAGCTTGACAGTATCCCTTGCAACTAATGAAAAACTGTTTTTT. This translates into CASSLTVSLATNEKLFF.

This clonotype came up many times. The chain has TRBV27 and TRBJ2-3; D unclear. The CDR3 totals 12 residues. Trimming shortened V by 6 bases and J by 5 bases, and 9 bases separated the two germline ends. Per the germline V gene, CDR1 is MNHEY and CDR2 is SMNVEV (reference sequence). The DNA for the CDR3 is TGTGCCAGCAGGTTGGTGGGAGATACGCAGTATTTT. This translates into CASRLVGDTQYF.

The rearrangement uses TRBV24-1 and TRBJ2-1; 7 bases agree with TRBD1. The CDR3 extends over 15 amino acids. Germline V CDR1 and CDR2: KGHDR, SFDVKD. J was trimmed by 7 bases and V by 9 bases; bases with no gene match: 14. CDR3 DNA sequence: TGTGCCACCGCAAGACAGGGATTGGAAGAGAATGAGCAGTTCTTC. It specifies CATARQGLEENEQFF.